Sequencing of this T cell receptor beta chain was carried out in a study of radiation and T cells in renal cell carcinoma. Study observations and caveats: Baseline intratumoral clonotype presence is unknown without pretreatment biopsies.

Of note for this clone: Antigen unknown.

The V and J ends lost 0 bases and 2 bases respectively, with 12 bases between them. The CDR3 runs to 15 residues. Germline V gene data show CDR1 as SGDLS and CDR2 as YYNGEE. Measured with immunoSEQ multiplex PCR; TCRdb has only the in-frame clones, and not every one. The table lists under 200,000 clones, approximately 90% of them singletons, with 10% to 12% in the top ten. Time point specified: blood 4 weeks post-SBRT, at nephrectomy. Indicated treatment: 15 Gy SBRT to primary tumor, nephrectomy 4 weeks later. Nephrectomy followed 15 Gy stereotactic body radiation by 4 weeks. The material sequenced was blood, taken from a patient whose treatment included radiotherapy and nephrectomy. V is TRBV9 and J is TRBJ2-7; D unresolved. This clonotype was sampled from a woman in her 50s with renal cell carcinoma. The CDR3 nucleotides read TGTGCCAGCAGCGTAGGGATAGGGCCAACCTACGAGCAGTACTTC. This translates into CASSVGIGPTYEQYF.